The rows below give T cell receptor beta chains drawn from one sample of a study of CD8+ T cells in alopecia areata. Profiling relied on immunoSEQ multiplex PCR, and the TCRdb table lists in-frame clones only, not all of them. The sample comprises some 170,000 clones, around 58% of which are singletons, and roughly 17% rests with the top ten. Specimen: CD4+ T cells sorted from blood, collected between weeks 55 and 65, from a patient treated with tofacitinib. Receptors originate from a human donor with alopecia areata. CDR3s include the opening cysteine and the closing phenylalanine or tryptophan. D genes are given only for firm matches. Expanded clones are given a class, and other clones once, few, many or no size at all.

J gene,V gene,clone size,D gene,CDR3 protein,CDR3 DNA
TRBJ2-7,TRBV30,NA,NA,CAWSGQTDRPSYEQYF,TGTGCCTGGAGTGGGCAGACAGACCGGCCCTCCTACGAGCAGTACTTC
TRBJ2-3,TRBV19,NA,TRBD1,CASSIGTGASNTQYF,TGTGCCAGTAGTATAGGGACAGGGGCGTCGAATACGCAGTATTTT
TRBJ1-2,TRBV20-1,NA,NA,CSVTALGGYTF,TGCAGTGTCACGGCCCTGGGGGGCTACACCTTC
TRBJ1-6,TRBV18,NA,TRBD1,CASSPRTGDNSPLHF,TGTGCCAGCTCCCCCCGGACAGGGGATAATTCACCCCTCCACTTT
TRBJ1-6,TRBV4-1,few,NA,CASSQDWDKISRSSPLHF,TGCGCCAGCAGCCAAGACTGGGACAAAATCTCTCGGAGCTCACCCCTCCACTTT
TRBJ2-4,TRBV23-1,NA,NA,CATDGLENIQYF,TGCGCCACCGACGGACTCGAAAACATTCAGTACTTC
TRBJ2-7,TRBV29-1,few,TRBD1,CSYRGPLTYEQYF,TGCAGCTACAGGGGCCCCCTTACCTACGAGCAGTACTTC
TRBJ2-7,TRBV5-1,NA,NA,CASSLQGGEQYF,TGCGCCAGCAGCTTACAGGGAGGCGAGCAGTACTTC
TRBJ2-4,TRBV27,NA,NA,CASTSAAKNIQYF,TGTGCCAGCACTAGCGCGGCCAAAAACATTCAGTACTTC
TRBJ2-2,TRBV5-1,NA,NA,CASCRDTGELFF,TGCGCCAGCTGTAGGGACACCGGGGAGCTGTTTTTT
TRBJ1-1,TRBV6-5,few,NA,CASRPVGNTEAFF,TGTGCCAGCAGGCCCGTGGGAAACACTGAAGCTTTCTTT
TRBJ2-7,TRBV29-1,NA,NA,CSVDGRGHEQYF,TGCAGCGTTGACGGCAGGGGCCACGAGCAGTACTTC
TRBJ2-3,TRBV7-2,few,TRBD1,CASSFGQGTDTQYF,TGTGCCAGCAGCTTCGGACAGGGCACAGATACGCAGTATTTT
TRBJ2-1,TRBV29-1,NA,NA,CSVGMGGSYNEQFF,TGCAGCGTTGGGATGGGAGGCTCCTACAATGAGCAGTTCTTC
TRBJ2-7,TRBV6-5,NA,NA,CASSYRVGYEQYF,TGTGCCAGCAGTTACAGGGTTGGGTACGAGCAGTACTTC
TRBJ1-1,TRBV30,NA,NA,CAWSVRVSTRGTEAFF,TGTGCCTGGAGTGTACGTGTCAGCACCCGAGGAACTGAAGCTTTCTTT
TRBJ2-5,TRBV4-1,NA,NA,CASSQMSQETQYF,TGCGCCAGCAGCCAGATGTCCCAAGAGACCCAGTACTTC
TRBJ1-1,TRBV10-3,NA,NA,CAISPRNTEAFF,TGTGCCATCAGCCCACGGAACACTGAAGCTTTCTTT
TRBJ1-5,TRBV4-1,few,NA,CASSQSTARGPQPQHF,TGCGCCAGCAGCCAGTCGACGGCCAGGGGTCCCCAGCCCCAGCATTTT
TRBJ1-6,TRBV6-5,few,NA,CASSSNPAGNSPLHF,TGTGCCAGCAGTTCGAACCCGGCGGGGAATTCACCCCTCCACTTT
TRBJ2-1,TRBV20-1,NA,NA,CSASEGGEQFF,TGCAGTGCTAGTGAGGGGGGTGAGCAGTTCTTC
TRBJ2-3,TRBV2,NA,NA,CASADESTDTQYF,TGTGCCAGCGCCGATGAGAGCACAGATACGCAGTATTTT
TRBJ1-6,TRBV2,NA,NA,CASSEARGSNLHF,TGTGCCAGCAGTGAAGCACGGGGAAGTAACCTCCACTTT
TRBJ2-5,TRBV6-6,NA,NA,CASSYLDRQETQYF,TGTGCCAGCAGTTACCTAGACAGGCAAGAGACCCAGTACTTC
TRBJ2-1,TRBV10-2,NA,NA,CASRKSSYNEQFF,TGCGCCAGCAGAAAGAGCTCCTACAATGAGCAGTTCTTC
TRBJ2-1,TRBV9,few,TRBD2,CASSVSGGRDYNEQFF,TGTGCCAGCAGCGTCAGCGGGGGGCGAGACTACAATGAGCAGTTCTTC
TRBJ2-2,TRBV7-2,few,TRBD2,CASSHPGRLDRNTGELFF,TGTGCCAGCAGCCACCCCGGGAGGCTCGATAGGAACACCGGGGAGCTGTTTTTT
TRBJ2-1,TRBV29-1,NA,TRBD2,CSAERGGNEQFF,TGCAGCGCCGAACGCGGGGGTAATGAGCAGTTCTTC
TRBJ1-2,TRBV30,few,NA,CAWSSGVGGYTF,TGTGCCTGGAGTTCGGGGGTTGGTGGCTACACCTTC